In its sample, the clone carrying this T cell receptor beta chain was seen many times. What it binds is unknown. Patients between 18 and 65 years old had hyperthyroidism, newly diagnosed and lasting under 2 months. Criteria for exclusion of patients were uncontrolled infection, other autoimmune disease, pregnancy or lactation. The data were obtained in a study of T cells in Graves' hyperthyroidism and ophthalmopathy. Study outcomes and limitations: Prediction of ophthalmopathy progression came a median around 6 months pre-onset.

The CDR3 sequence is 17 residues long. The germline V gene encodes CDR1 SGHDN and CDR2 FVKESK. Trimming shortened V by 3 bases and J by 1 base, and 15 bases separated the two germline ends. RNA transcripts provided the source from which TCR beta CDR3 regions were amplified. The study used the HTBI primer set for a first-round RT-PCR of the TCR CDR3. TCRdb reanalysed the multiplex PCR reads using MiXCR and keeps one entry per CDR3 protein. The table has more than 40,000 distinct CDR3 sequences, roughly 49% seen once. The chain joins TRBV14 to TRBJ1-4; D gene unclear. Sequencing was performed on peripheral blood or thyroid tissue (not recorded which). The sequence derives from a woman aged 45-65 years with Graves' hyperthyroidism. DNA for the CDR3: TGTGCCAGCAGCCACCGAGTGGGGTCAGGAACTAATGAAAAACTGTTTTTT. Translation: CASSHRVGSGTNEKLFF.